This TCR beta chain appears in the sequencing data of a study of blood T cell repertoires in COVID-19. Across the whole study: Specimens from acute and convalescent COVID-19 originated in the United States, Italy and Spain. T cells, B-cell-depleted T cells, or PBMCs provided the cDNA or gDNA that served as material.

Data came from immunoSEQ multiplex PCR; TCRdb stores just in-frame clones and leaves some out. Found here are around 21,000 clones, approximately 79% of them singletons; the top ten hold roughly three fifths. Trimming cost V 3 bases and J 7 bases; bases outside gene matches: 13. Per germline, CDR1 MDHEN and CDR2 SYDVKM. The CDR3 has 17 residues. The sequenced material came from peripheral blood. The source of this sequence is an older man with acute or convalescent COVID-19. The chain employs TRBV28 and TRBJ2-2; 8 nucleotides align to TRBD2. The CDR3 loop reads CASSFLTGRARGGELFF. The CDR3 DNA follows: TGTGCCAGCAGTTTTCTTACCGGGAGGGCCAGGGGCGGGGAGCTGTTTTTT.